These 31 T cell receptor beta chains were sequenced from one sample in a study of blood T cell repertoires in COVID-19. Method: immunoSEQ multiplex PCR; TCRdb's copy keeps in-frame clones and lacks some. The table has more than 200,000 clones, approximately 86% seen once; the top ten hold about 5%. Sequencing was done on a sample of peripheral blood. The receptors derive from a woman aged 55-69 years with COVID-19, enrolled during active disease.

This clone was found once. The chain links TRBV28 to TRBJ2-1, with 7 bases matching TRBD2. CDR1 is MDHEN and CDR2 is SYDVKM in the germline V gene. After removal of 8 bases from V and 0 bases from J, the junction contained 7 bases not matched to a gene. There are 15 residues in the CDR3. CDR3 bases: TGTGCCAGCGTGACTAGCCGGAGCTCCTACAATGAGCAGTTCTTC. It encodes CASVTSRSSYNEQFF.

V is TRBV19 and J is TRBJ2-3; the match to TRBD1 covers 8 bases. This CDR3 is built from 14 residues. J gave up 2 bases and V 7 bases, and 5 bases lay outside the gene matches. Germline-derived CDR1 and CDR2 are LNHDA and SQIVND (reference sequence). This CDR3 reads CASTVTGATDTQYF. In nucleotides, the CDR3 is TGTGCCAGTACAGTGACAGGGGCCACAGATACGCAGTATTTT.

Comment on this clone: The same CDR3 can be traced to other DNA sequences in this sample. This chain joins TRBV11-3 and TRBJ2-1; 8 bases map to TRBD1. Germline CDR1 reads SGHNT; CDR2 reads YENEEA. V shed 5 bases and J 9 bases; nucleotides not matched to a gene: 3. The CDR3 covers 12 residues. The chain's CDR3 is CASSPGGGEQFF. The CDR3 DNA sequence: TGTGCCAGCAGCCCAGGGGGCGGTGAGCAGTTCTTC.

The chain carries TRBV6-2 or TRBV6-3 and TRBJ1-5; the D is unclear. This CDR3 comprises 13 residues. Trimming shortened V by 5 bases and J by 4 bases, and 9 bases separated the two germline ends. CDR1 MNHEY and CDR2 SVGEGT come from the germline V gene. DNA for the CDR3: TGTGCCAGCAGTCAGAGACTAAATCAGCCCCAGCATTTT. As protein: CASSQRLNQPQHF.

The chain uses TRBV28 and TRBJ1-4; TRBD1 matches 8 bases. The CDR3 length is 14 residues. In germline, CDR1 is MDHEN, CDR2 SYDVKM. The J segment lost 4 bases and the V segment lost 6 bases, leaving 4 bases of the junction unmatched. The CDR3 here is CASRTGQDNEKLFF. CDR3 bases: TGTGCCAGCAGGACGGGACAGGATAATGAAAAACTGTTTTTT.

This rearrangement joins TRBV15 to TRBJ1-6, with no clear D. This CDR3 contains 14 residues. Trimming took 1 base from V and 14 from J, leaving 15 bases between them. Looked up from germline, CDR1 is LNHNV and CDR2 is YYDKDF (reference sequence). CDR3 protein: CATSRVDRDSALHF. CDR3 bases: TGTGCCACCAGCAGAGTCGACCGAGACTCAGCCCTCCACTTT.

The CDR3 nucleotides read TGTGCCAGCAGCGTCGCCGGGAGTCGGAGCTATGAGCAGTTCTTC. Its translation: CASSVAGSRSYEQFF. This rearrangement joins TRBV5-4 to TRBJ2-1; a possible D gene is TRBD2 (6 bases). The CDR3 covers 15 residues. Trimming pared 4 bases from V and 8 bases from J, leaving 19 bases between. Germline-derived CDR1 and CDR2 are SGHNT and YYREEE (reference sequence).

The chain carries TRBV30 and TRBJ2-6; no firm D call. V lost 1 base and J 0 bases, leaving 7 bases between the germline ends. This CDR3 is built from 15 residues. The germline V gene encodes CDR1 GTSNPN and CDR2 SVGIG (reference sequence). The CDR3 protein is CAWSGTNSGANVLTF. The DNA for the CDR3 is TGTGCCTGGAGTGGAACTAACTCTGGGGCCAACGTCCTGACTTTC. Variable domain in full (rest from reference TRBV30 and TRBJ2-6): SQTIHQWPATLVQPVGSPLSLECTVEGTSNPNLYWYRQAAGRGLQLLFYSVGIGQISSEVPQNLSASRPQDRQFILSSKKLLLSDSGFYLCAWSGTNSGANVLTFGAGSRLTVL.

This chain joins TRBV7-6 and TRBJ1-2; TRBD1 might be the D (6 bases). V lost 1 base and J 0 bases, leaving 12 bases between the germline ends. Germline CDR1 SGHVS, CDR2 FNYEAQ. The CDR3 spans 16 residues. The CDR3 DNA is TGTGCCAGCAGCTTAGTAGTACAGGGAGCTAACTATGGCTACACCTTC. Protein product: CASSLVVQGANYGYTF.

The chain links TRBV4-1 to TRBJ2-5; 7 bases align to TRBD1. The CDR3 runs 16 residues. Per germline, CDR1 MGHRA and CDR2 YSYEKL. The junction had 11 bases not matched to a gene; V was cut back by 3 bases and J by 4 bases. The CDR3 here is CASSHTGAGRGETQYF. Here the CDR3 DNA reads TGCGCCAGCAGCCATACAGGGGCTGGGCGCGGAGAGACCCAGTACTTC.

This rearrangement joins TRBV11-2 to TRBJ2-1; 7 bases line up with TRBD2. Trimming took 5 bases from V and 10 from J; bases not matched to a gene: 11. CDR3 length equals 14 residues. In germline, CDR1 is SGHAT, CDR2 FQNNGV. The CDR3 DNA sequence: TGTGCCAGCAGCAAAGCCGGGACTATACTCGAGCAGTTCTTC. As protein: CASSKAGTILEQFF.

The chain has TRBV6-4 and TRBJ2-5, with 8 bases matching TRBD1. CDR1 and CDR2 (germline): MRHNA, SNTAGT. The CDR3 contains 13 residues. V trimming: 6 bases; J trimming: 5 bases; junction bases outside the gene matches: 5. The CDR3 bases are TGTGCCAGCAGCAGGGGGCTCGGGGAGACCCAGTACTTC. This codes for CASSRGLGETQYF.

This clone was observed once. The J gene is TRBJ2-5, the V gene TRBV2, with D possibly being TRBD2 (5 bases). Trimming stripped 6 bases from V and 5 bases from J, with 19 bases between. Germline V gives CDR1 SNHLY, CDR2 FYNNEI. This CDR3 contains 15 residues. The CDR3: CASSRGLRVRETQYF. CDR3 DNA sequence: TGTGCCAGCAGCCGGGGTTTGAGAGTACGGGAGACCCAGTACTTC.

The chain uses TRBV6-9 and TRBJ1-2; 10 nucleotides match TRBD1. The CDR3 has 18 amino acids. CDR1 MNHGY and CDR2 SVAAGI come from the germline V gene. With 2 bases clipped from V and 3 bases from J, the junction kept 12 bases outside the gene matches. Written as DNA, the CDR3 is TGTGCCAGCAGTTATCCAGATCGAGACAGGGGGCGAGACTATGGCTACACCTTC. Translating it yields CASSYPDRDRGRDYGYTF.

The CDR3 spells CASSYRLGQGFVDEQFF. The CDR3 coding sequence is TGCGCCAGCAGCTACCGCCTGGGACAGGGGTTCGTGGATGAGCAGTTCTTC. This chain connects TRBV5-1 to TRBJ2-1, with 10 bases lining up with TRBD1. The germline CDR1 and CDR2 sequences are SGHRS and YFSETQ. The CDR3 has 17 amino acids. With 3 bases clipped from V and 8 bases from J, the junction kept 14 bases outside the gene matches.

This clone came up a few times. V gene TRBV19 combines with J gene TRBJ1-4; D is undetermined. The V and J ends lost 5 bases and 8 bases respectively, with 18 bases between them. CDR3 length equals 15 residues. Germline-derived CDR1 and CDR2 are LNHDA and SQIVND (reference sequence). DNA of the CDR3: TGTGCCAGTAGTCCCGAGACGGGCTGGGAGGAAAAACTGTTTTTT. Its translation is CASSPETGWEEKLFF.

The chain joins TRBV5-1 to TRBJ1-5; D possibly corresponds to TRBD1 (6 bases). The CDR3 totals 15 residues. V lost 4 bases and J lost 0, with 11 bases in between. Germline loops: CDR1 SGHRS, CDR2 YFSETQ. As DNA, the CDR3 is TGCGCCAGCAGCCCCGGACAGTATAGCAATCAGCCCCAGCATTTT. This gives the protein CASSPGQYSNQPQHF.

The chain is built from TRBV5-8 and TRBJ1-4; 7 bases fit TRBD1. The CDR3 sequence is 15 residues long. Trimming at V came to 4 bases and at J to 7 bases, leaving 10 bases not matched to a gene. Germline lookup yields CDR1 SGHTS and CDR2 YDEGEE. The DNA for the CDR3 is TGTGCCAGCAGCCAAGACAGGGCAATCGCTGAAAAACTGTTTTTT. Its translation: CASSQDRAIAEKLFF.

V is TRBV5-5 and J is TRBJ2-7; a weak D match, TRBD1 (6 bases). V lost 0 bases and J 5 bases, leaving 6 bases between the germline ends. Germline V lookup: CDR1 SGHKS, CDR2 YYEKEE (reference sequence). This CDR3 has 12 amino acids. CDR3 region: CASSLGTDEQYF. In DNA form, the CDR3 reads TGTGCCAGCAGCTTGGGGACAGACGAGCAGTACTTC.

This clone was observed a few times. The chain recombines TRBV30 with TRBJ2-2, with D tentatively TRBD2 (5 bases). This CDR3 spans 14 amino acids. Trimming removed 5 bases at V and 3 bases at J, with 13 bases between. Germline values: CDR1 GTSNPN, CDR2 SVGIG (reference sequence). The CDR3: CAWSKQRYTGELFF. CDR3 nucleotides: TGTGCCTGGTCAAAACAGCGGTACACCGGGGAGCTGTTTTTT.

The rearrangement links TRBV9 to TRBJ2-7; D is unclear. V was cut by 4 bases and J by 6 bases, with 23 bases left in between. Germline V CDR1 and CDR2: SGDLS, YYNGEE. The CDR3 runs to 16 residues. The CDR3 coding sequence is TGTGCCAGCAGCCCTATCGCACGTAGCCAAGGCGGCGAGCAGTACTTC. Protein sequence: CASSPIARSQGGEQYF.

This clone was seen a single time. This sequence joins TRBV30 and TRBJ2-3, with a weak D call TRBD2 (5 bases). CDR1 GTSNPN and CDR2 SVGIG come from the germline V gene (reference sequence). The V end was cut by 1 base, the J end by 4 bases, with 6 bases between. This CDR3 comprises 12 residues. Here the CDR3 DNA reads TGTGCCTGGAGTGGAGGGTCAGATACGCAGTATTTT. Its protein is CAWSGGSDTQYF.

The rearrangement links TRBV9 to TRBJ1-2; maybe TRBD1 (5 bases). The CDR3 spans 14 residues. V was trimmed by 7 bases and J by 3 bases, leaving 16 bases between them. In germline, CDR1 is SGDLS, CDR2 YYNGEE. CDR3: CASATAAGDYGYTF. In nucleotides, the CDR3 is TGTGCCAGCGCCACAGCGGCGGGGGACTATGGCTACACCTTC.

V gene TRBV7-3 combines with J gene TRBJ2-7; D is possibly TRBD1 (6 bases). In germline, CDR1 is SGHTA, CDR2 FQGTGA. With 3 bases removed from V and 1 base from J, the gap between germline ends came to 7 bases. The CDR3 is made up of 13 amino acids. CDR3 sequence (DNA): TGTGCCAGCAGCTTCCAGGGGTCCTACGAGCAGTACTTC. Its translation: CASSFQGSYEQYF.

V gene TRBV19 combines with J gene TRBJ2-3, with 7 positions matching TRBD2. J was trimmed by 8 bases and V by 5 bases; bases with no gene match: 4. Germline V gene lookup returns CDR1 LNHDA and CDR2 SQIVND (reference sequence). This CDR3 spans 12 amino acids. CDR3 sequence (DNA): TGTGCCAGTAGTGTACCGGGGGGTACGCAGTATTTT. It yields the protein CASSVPGGTQYF.

This chain links TRBV29-1 with TRBJ2-1, with TRBD2 identical over 7 bases. Per the germline V gene, CDR1 is SQVTM and CDR2 is ANQGSEA. This CDR3 region has 14 residues. The V gene end was trimmed by 5 bases and the J gene end by 6 bases; junction bases not matched to a gene: 10. The CDR3 bases are TGCAGCGTTCAGGCCTCTGGGGGGGGCAATGAGCAGTTCTTC. Translation: CSVQASGGGNEQFF.

This chain joins TRBV4-1 and TRBJ2-3, with 7 bases identical to TRBD2. The length of the CDR3 is 16 residues. Per germline, CDR1 MGHRA and CDR2 YSYEKL. V lost 3 bases to trimming and J lost 0 bases; unmatched junction nucleotides: 6. CDR3: CASSQGGVRSTDTQYF. The CDR3 DNA follows: TGCGCCAGCAGCCAGGGGGGGGTCCGTAGCACAGATACGCAGTATTTT.

CDR3 coding DNA: TGTGCCAGCAGTATGACAGGGGGGAACACTGAAGCTTTCTTT. Its protein is CASSMTGGNTEAFF. V gene TRBV7-2 combines with J gene TRBJ1-1; 9 nucleotides align to TRBD1. Germline CDR1 and CDR2: SGHTA and FQGNSA. The V segment lost 6 bases and the J segment 1 base; nucleotides outside the gene matches: 3. The CDR3 runs to 14 residues.

This clone turned up a few times. The gene calls are TRBV15 and TRBJ1-2, with 8 bases identical to TRBD1. This CDR3 is built from 14 residues. V was clipped by 0 bases and J by 8 bases; unmatched bases: 5. Germline CDR1 is LNHNV and CDR2 is YYDKDF (reference sequence). The chain's CDR3 is CATSRDRTGRGYTF. The CDR3 coding sequence is TGTGCCACCAGCAGAGATCGGACAGGGCGCGGCTACACCTTC.

The chain is built from TRBV28 and TRBJ2-5; 9 nucleotides line up with TRBD1. The CDR3 is made up of 15 amino acids. Germline CDR1 reads MDHEN; CDR2 reads SYDVKM. Germline trimming cut 6 bases from V and 7 bases from J; bases unmatched to any gene: 12. In nucleotides, the CDR3 is TGTGCCAGCAGGAACCCAGGGACAGGGTCAGGGACCCAGTACTTC. Protein product: CASRNPGTGSGTQYF.

The rearrangement links TRBV19 to TRBJ2-5; possibly TRBD2 for D (6 bases). The V gene lost 9 bases and the J gene lost 0 bases, with 8 bases spanning the gap. This CDR3 is built from 12 residues. Germline lookup yields CDR1 LNHDA and CDR2 SQIVND (reference sequence). The CDR3 here is CASRDYQETQYF. The CDR3, as DNA: TGTGCCAGCCGGGACTACCAAGAGACCCAGTACTTC.